This TCR beta chain was captured by sequencing in a study of blood T cell repertoires in COVID-19 (dated by TCRdb to the early 2020s). Concerning the study at large: Collaborator samples came from the United States, Italy and Spain and covered acute and convalescent phases of COVID-19. The prospective study material was composed of cDNA or gDNA derived from T cells, B-cell-depleted T cells, or PBMCs. The dataset comprised deeply sampled blood TCRbeta repertoires from subjects exposed to, actively infected with, or recovered from COVID-19. The repertoires were released in a freely available public database intended as a resource for research on the immune response to SARS-CoV-2. Samples came from the ongoing ImmuneRACE study (first 160 participants) plus 1,254 subjects from 6 global collaborators. Nearly every sample came with metadata listing a de-identified subject ID, COVID-19 status, age in years and sex. Where HLA class I and class II types were available, the types were taken from metadata supplied by the sample provider, not from assay-based typing. What the research found in general, with its limitations: The quantity of clinical and demographic metadata differed by source and by participant and was supplied without curation.

A few counts support this clone. Its antigen is unknown. Qualities for individual bases were not recorded, and no much larger clone is one base off. The collaborating institutions used their own protocols to collect whole blood in K2EDTA tubes. For TCRbeta analysis, collaborator samples were shipped as frozen whole blood, as isolated PBMCs, or as DNA extracted from either sample type. The immunoSEQ Assay, a bias-controlled multiplex PCR, was used to amplify TCRbeta CDR3 regions from genomic DNA. The study's processing was this. The number of nucleated cells in each sample was estimated by amplification of reference gene primers within the assay. To quantify the absolute abundance of each unique TCRbeta CDR3 rearrangement, sequence reads were collapsed and filtered. For each sample, productive Simpson clonality was calculated by taking the square root of Simpson's diversity index across productive rearrangements. Drawn from immuneACCESS, this table holds only the in-frame rearrangements with V and J called that TCRdb kept. Clones are partly lost; checked studies trace under half to an unresolved V gene and leave the rest unexplained. V and J calls plus clone size are reproduced from that table; the DNA served to infer D and trimming. The sample table contains about 86,000 clones; only one count was recorded for about 90% of them. Together, the top ten hold more than 0.95% of the sample.

CDR1 and CDR2 were assigned from the germline V gene as MDHEN and SYDVKM. Its CDR3 holds 14 amino acids, cysteine through phenylalanine. Only the CDR3 portion is preserved as DNA: 42 bases, with reading frame beginning at the first base. Trimming removed 6 bases from V and 5 bases from J; the gene matches leave 5 bases unexplained. The TCR sequence derives from a human donor in a cohort sampled during active COVID-19. Sequencing was done on a sample of peripheral blood. This sequence uses TRBV28 and TRBJ2-3, with TRBD2 identical over 10 junction bases. The nucleotide sequence reads TGTGCCAGCAGAACTAGCGGGACCTTAGATACGCAGTATTTT. This sequence encodes CASRTSGTLDTQYF.